The 26 T cell receptor beta chains in this list originate from one sample, sequenced in a study of CD8+CD57+ T cells in acquired aplastic anemia. Patients picked for sequencing had shown CD8+CD57+ cell expansion detected by flow cytometry. Researchers used genomic DNA as the template to profile TCR beta VDJ and CDR3. TCRdb ran MiXCR on the reads and lists one entry per CDR3 protein. The repertoire holds hundreds of thousands of distinct CDR3 sequences, with 25% to 40% as singletons. The sample comprised sorted CD4+, CD8+, or CD8+CD57+ T cells (not recorded which) from PBMCs. These receptors all come from a human donor with aplastic anemia.

This clonotype was seen at least ten times. The chain carries TRBV20-1 and TRBJ1-6; 8 nucleotides align to TRBD1. This CDR3 spans 15 amino acids. J gave up 8 bases and V 1 base, and 7 bases lay outside the gene matches. Germline V lookup: CDR1 DFQATT, CDR2 SNEGSKA (reference sequence). The chain's CDR3 is CSARVRTGSDSPLHF. CDR3 nucleotides: TGCAGTGCTAGAGTCCGGACAGGGAGTGATTCACCCCTCCACTTT.

To note about this clonotype: A clone one base away is much larger, so this may be a read error. The chain couples TRBV2 to TRBJ1-3; unclear D gene. CDR1 is SNHLY, CDR2 FYNNEI, per germline. This CDR3 region has 16 residues. CDR3 nucleotide sequence: TGTACCAGCAGTGACCCAGCCTGGACCTCTGGAAACACCATATATTTT. Its protein is CTSSDPAWTSGNTIYF. Combining the CDR3 with reference TRBV2 and TRBJ1-3 gives the whole variable domain EPEVTQTPSHQVTQMGQEVILRCVPISNHLYFYWYRQILGQKVEFLVSFYNNEISEKSEIFDDQFSVERPDGSNFTLKIRSTKLEDSAMYFCTSSDPAWTSGNTIYFGEGSWLTVV.

This clonotype was detected only once. This may be a read error, as it is one base from a much larger clone. The gene calls are TRBV9 and TRBJ1-2, with a possible D match to TRBD1 (5 bases). The CDR3 has 13 amino acids. The germline gives CDR1 SGDLS, CDR2 YYNGEE. CDR3 DNA sequence: TGTGCCAGCAACTCCCCCGGGACCGATGGCAACACCTTC. It is translated as CASNSPGTDGNTF.

This clonotype was found many times. The chain has TRBV12-3 or TRBV12-4 and TRBJ1-1; no clear D gene. V shed 6 bases and J shed 1 base, with 12 bases lying between them. This CDR3 is built from 14 residues. The CDR3 DNA sequence: TGTGCCAGCAGCGCTAGCAGAGGGAACACTGAAGCTTTCTTT. The encoded protein is CASSASRGNTEAFF.

V gene TRBV7-8 combines with J gene TRBJ2-3; D gene uncertain. Looked up from germline, CDR1 is SGHVS and CDR2 is FQNEAQ. Trimming shortened V by 2 bases and J by 4 bases, and 10 bases separated the two germline ends. The CDR3 is made up of 14 amino acids. The CDR3 nucleotides read TGTGCCAGCAGCTTAAGGGTAGCCCCAGATACGCAGTATTTT. It translates to CASSLRVAPDTQYF.

This chain links TRBV7-7 with TRBJ2-3, with 8 bases identical to TRBD2. The germline gives CDR1 SSHAT, CDR2 FNYEAQ (reference sequence). The CDR3 loop spans 16 amino acids. CDR3 coding DNA: TGTGCTGGCAGCCAATCCCCAGCGGGAGCGGCAGATACGCAGTATTTT. It codes for CAGSQSPAGAADTQYF.

Many counts were recorded for this clonotype. The CDR3 coding sequence is TGTGCCAGTAGTATTGCGGGGGACTCTGGAAACACCATATATTTT. Translated, it gives CASSIAGDSGNTIYF. The chain combines TRBV19 with TRBJ1-3; a weak D match, TRBD1 (5 bases). The germline V gene encodes CDR1 LNHDA and CDR2 SQIVND (reference sequence). V gave up 3 bases and J gave up 0 bases, with 9 bases separating them. The CDR3 runs 15 residues.

This chain connects TRBV29-1 to TRBJ1-2; TRBD1 agrees at 11 bases. This CDR3 is built from 13 residues. After removal of 4 bases from V and 8 bases from J, the junction contained 6 bases not matched to a gene. From germline, CDR1 is SQVTM and CDR2 ANQGSEA. The CDR3 is CSVGGTGGHGYTF. CDR3 DNA: TGCAGCGTTGGCGGGACAGGGGGTCACGGCTACACCTTC.

Worth noting for this clonotype: Being one base from a much bigger clone, this may be a read error. The J gene is TRBJ2-3, the V gene TRBV9; 13 nucleotides match TRBD2. Unmatched junction bases numbered 0, after V lost 3 bases and J lost 5 bases. Germline-derived CDR1 and CDR2 are SGDLS and YYNGEE. CDR3 length: 14 amino acids. The CDR3 loop reads CASSGTSGGDTQYF. In DNA form, the CDR3 reads TGTGCCAGCAGCGGGACTAGCGGGGGAGATACGCAGTATTTT.

This chain uses TRBV11-1 with TRBJ2-1; 7 bases align to TRBD1. The germline V gene encodes CDR1 SGHAT and CDR2 FQDESV (reference sequence). This CDR3 has 14 amino acids. Trimming at V came to 3 bases and at J to 3 bases, leaving 2 bases not matched to a gene. The CDR3, as DNA: TGTGCCAGCAGCTTGGGGACAGTCTACAATGAGCAGTTCTTC. Translating it yields CASSLGTVYNEQFF.

This chain links TRBV5-5 with TRBJ1-6, with D perhaps TRBD1 (6 bases). The V and J ends lost 6 bases and 2 bases respectively, with 15 bases between them. This CDR3 has 16 residues. Germline CDR1 is SGHKS and CDR2 is YYEKEE (reference sequence). The CDR3 loop is CASIRGGGAYNSPLHF. CDR3 DNA: TGTGCCAGCATCCGTGGGGGGGGCGCCTATAATTCACCCCTCCACTTT.

This clonotype came up many times. The chain couples TRBV29-1 to TRBJ2-5; D assignment may be TRBD1 or TRBD2 (6 bases each). Germline CDR1 and CDR2: SQVTM and ANQGSEA. Trimming pared 7 bases from V and 3 bases from J, leaving 18 bases between. CDR3 length: 14 residues. The CDR3 sequence: CSGGGGWGEETQYF. CDR3 nucleotides: TGCAGCGGCGGAGGGGGATGGGGGGAAGAGACCCAGTACTTC.

This clonotype showed up many times. The chain joins TRBV19 to TRBJ2-7; 8 bases are a match to TRBD2. Germline assignment: CDR1 LNHDA and CDR2 SQIVND (reference sequence). The trim removed 9 bases at V and 4 bases at J, leaving 14 bases unmatched. The CDR3 consists of 15 residues. CDR3 sequence reads: CARQDSREGEYEQYF. For the CDR3, the DNA is TGTGCCAGGCAAGACAGCCGGGAGGGAGAATACGAGCAGTACTTC.

This clonotype was picked up many times. The rearrangement uses TRBV7-3 and TRBJ1-5; D gene unclear. Germline V gene sequence: CDR1 SGHTA, CDR2 FQGTGA. V lost 2 bases, J lost 5 bases, and 7 bases lay in between. The CDR3 is made up of 13 amino acids. This chain's CDR3 is CASSLGVDQPQHF. CDR3 nucleotides: TGTGCCAGCAGCTTAGGAGTCGATCAGCCCCAGCATTTT.

With regard to this clonotype: This could be a read error, since a much larger clone is one nucleotide away. This chain uses TRBV15 with TRBJ2-1; D not resolved. Germline V gene lookup returns CDR1 LNHNV and CDR2 YYDKDF (reference sequence). The CDR3 consists of 16 residues. The V end was cut by 4 bases, the J end by 4 bases, with 17 bases between. This CDR3 is CATSTESTRAYNEQFF. Here the CDR3 DNA reads TGTGCCACCAGCACAGAGAGCACAAGGGCTTACAATGAGCAGTTCTTC.

This clonotype was picked up many times. The chain has TRBV24-1 and TRBJ1-2; maybe TRBD1 (5 bases). The CDR3 has 13 amino acids. In germline, CDR1 is KGHDR, CDR2 SFDVKD. Trimming left V 6 bases short and J 3 bases short, with 10 bases between. CDR3: CATSSGADYGYTF. The CDR3 DNA follows: TGTGCCACCAGTTCCGGGGCAGACTATGGCTACACCTTC.

This clonotype was seen only a few times. The CDR3 bases are TGTGCCAGCAGCTCAGCTGGAATCGGGACCCAGTACTTC. Amino acid sequence: CASSSAGIGTQYF. The chain joins TRBV7-2 to TRBJ2-5; D remains unclear. The CDR3 covers 13 residues. Trimming pared 4 bases from V and 7 bases from J, leaving 13 bases between. Germline CDR1 SGHTA, CDR2 FQGNSA.

The gene calls are TRBV7-2 and TRBJ2-5; 8 bases agree with TRBD1. CDR1 and CDR2 from the germline V gene are SGHTA and FQGNSA. The V segment lost 1 base and the J segment 4 bases; nucleotides outside the gene matches: 5. The CDR3 has 15 amino acids. CDR3 in DNA: TGTGCCAGCAGCTTAGATGGCACAGGGGGAGAGACCCAGTACTTC. It codes for CASSLDGTGGETQYF.

The chain has TRBV3-1 and TRBJ1-2; 8 bases are shared with TRBD1. Germline trimming cut 5 bases from V and 1 base from J; bases unmatched to any gene: 3. This CDR3 has 14 amino acids. The germline V gene encodes CDR1 LGHDT and CDR2 YNNKEL (reference sequence). CDR3 protein: CASSYGQGNYGYTF. CDR3 in DNA: TGTGCCAGCAGCTACGGACAGGGTAACTATGGCTACACCTTC.

The rearrangement links TRBV7-3 to TRBJ2-1; D call uncertain. The CDR3 contains 14 residues. Trimming left V 2 bases short and J 2 bases short, with 7 bases between. Germline V gives CDR1 SGHTA, CDR2 FQGTGA. The CDR3 sequence: CASSLAVAYNEQFF. DNA for the CDR3: TGTGCCAGCAGCTTAGCGGTCGCCTACAATGAGCAGTTCTTC.

As for this clonotype: With a much larger clone just one base away, this may be a read error. This chain uses TRBV10-3 with TRBJ2-5; 8 nucleotides agree with TRBD2. There are 15 residues in the CDR3. Germline lookup yields CDR1 ENHRY and CDR2 SYGVKD. V was pared by 10 bases and J by 5 bases, with 15 bases of the junction left unmatched. CDR3 sequence reads: CATRPRAGDSETQYF. CDR3 in DNA: TGTGCCACCAGACCCCGAGCGGGGGACTCGGAGACCCAGTACTTC.

This clonotype has a count of ten or more. V is TRBV19 and J is TRBJ2-1, with 7 bases aligning to TRBD1. The germline V gene encodes CDR1 LNHDA and CDR2 SQIVND (reference sequence). Trimming removed 6 bases from V and 4 bases from J; junction bases left unmatched: 9. The CDR3 totals 15 residues. This CDR3 reads CASSIQGKGYNEQFF. CDR3 DNA sequence: TGTGCCAGTAGCATACAGGGGAAGGGGTACAATGAGCAGTTCTTC.

The chain links TRBV5-1 to TRBJ2-5; possibly TRBD1 or TRBD2 for D (5 bases each). The V and J ends lost 2 bases and 3 bases respectively, with 11 bases between them. Per germline, CDR1 SGHRS and CDR2 YFSETQ. The CDR3 length is 14 residues. This CDR3 reads CASSFGTVKETQYF. CDR3 nucleotide sequence: TGCGCCAGCAGCTTTGGGACGGTAAAAGAGACCCAGTACTTC. Full variable domain (outside the CDR3, taken from reference TRBV5-1 and TRBJ2-5): KAGVTQTPRYLIKTRGQQVTLSCSPISGHRSVSWYQQTPGQGLQFLFEYFSETQRNKGNFPGRFSGRQFSNSRSEMNVSTLELGDSALYLCASSFGTVKETQYFGPGTRLLVL.

This chain uses TRBV10-3 with TRBJ2-2; D tentatively reads TRBD1 or TRBD2 (5 bases each). CDR3 length: 11 residues. V lost 8 bases to trimming and J lost 6 bases, with 7 bases between them. Germline CDR1 reads ENHRY; CDR2 reads SYGVKD. The CDR3 sequence: CAILGAGELFF. The CDR3 DNA is TGTGCCATCCTGGGGGCCGGGGAGCTGTTTTTT.

Of note for this clonotype: A much larger clone lies a single base off, so this may be a read error. This chain connects TRBV4-3 to TRBJ1-2; D may be TRBD1 (6 bases). Trimming removed 0 bases at V and 6 bases at J, with 14 bases between. Germline assignment: CDR1 LGHNA and CDR2 YSLEER. The CDR3 covers 15 residues. CDR3: CASSQDGQSDHGYTF. The CDR3 DNA reads TGCGCCAGCAGCCAAGACGGACAGTCCGACCATGGCTACACCTTC.

This clonotype was recorded once. One junction end does not reproduce the germline sequence, and a read error may be involved. This chain links TRBV12-3 or TRBV12-4 with TRBJ1-6; D unresolved. The CDR3 covers 14 residues. The CDR3 region has the DNA TGTGCCCGCAGTTTAAGGGCAGCCCGCTCACCCCTCCACTTT. It encodes CARSLRAARSPLHF.